This TCR beta chain was recovered during a study of radiation and T cells in renal cell carcinoma. The V and J ends lost 5 bases and 4 bases respectively, with 9 bases between them. The CDR3 extends over 11 amino acids. Germline lookup yields CDR1 DFQATT and CDR2 SNEGSKA (reference sequence). Libraries were prepared by immunoSEQ multiplex PCR; TCRdb keeps only in-frame clonotypes and omits some of them. The repertoire holds around 19,000 clones, less than 65% seen once, with around 11% in the top ten. Treatment specified: 15 Gy SBRT to primary tumor, nephrectomy 4 weeks later. The sequence was collected from a man in his fifties or sixties with renal cell carcinoma. The rearrangement uses TRBV20-1 and TRBJ2-7; TRBD2 is a possible D gene (6 bases). The source was tumor tissue, collected from a patient whose treatment included radiotherapy and nephrectomy. In DNA form, the CDR3 reads TGCAGTGCTTGGGGGGATTACGAGCAGTACTTC. This codes for CSAWGDYEQYF.